This TCR beta chain was retrieved from a study of vaccination effects on CD4 cells after COVID-19. The study, taken as a whole, reports: Limitations: small convalescent group and missing early post-infection timepoints.

Expansion with viral peptide pools was applied to antigen-specific CD4+ T cells by the ViraFEST assay prior to sequencing. Culturing for 9 to 10 days preceded CD4+ T cell isolation. Participants received two doses of either the BNT162b2 or mRNA-1273 vaccine. A few million PBMC per well received about 10 IU/ml IL-2 and 9.5 to 10 ug/ml peptides in culture. It was on days 3 and 7 that half the medium was replaced with IL-2 medium. Germline CDR1 is SNHLY and CDR2 is FYNNEI. With V trimmed by 1 base and J by 6 bases, 7 bases remained unmatched. The CDR3 covers 15 residues. This clone is a singleton in its sample. Its antigen is currently unknown. The assay was immunoSEQ multiplex PCR, and TCRdb's table has in-frame clones only and misses some. This sample yields tens of thousands of clones, of which around four fifths are seen a single time; 1% to 1.5% belongs to the top ten.

J is TRBJ1-1 and V is TRBV2; 8 bases are shared with TRBD1. Source: CD4+ T cells from PBMCs cultured with HCoV-229E spike peptides, taken after COVID-19 vaccination. This clonotype originated in a human donor who received a COVID-19 vaccine. CDR3 DNA: TGTGCCAGCAGTGAAGGTCAGGGGGCTTGGGCTGAAGCTTTCTTT. Translating gives CASSEGQGAWAEAFF.